The 14 T cell receptor beta chains in this list originate from one sample, sequenced in a study of cytomegalovirus exposure and HLA in healthy donors. Primers for the PCR totalled 60 Vbeta and 13 Jbeta. Sequencing was performed with immunoSEQ multiplex PCR; in TCRdb, only in-frame clones are kept and a portion is missing. The sample records under 250,000 clones, about 79% being singletons. Sequencing input: PBMCs. The receptors shown here come from a male donor in good health and CMV-seronegative.

The chain is built from TRBV29-1 and TRBJ2-3, with no clear D. The CDR3 is 11 amino acids. CDR1 is SQVTM, CDR2 ANQGSEA, per germline. Trimming shortened V by 3 bases and J by 4 bases, and 5 bases separated the two germline ends. In DNA form, the CDR3 reads TGCAGCGTTGAGTTCGCAGATACGCAGTATTTT. Encoded protein: CSVEFADTQYF.

This clone was detected a few times. V usage is TRBV10-3 and J usage is TRBJ2-7, with TRBD1 matching 8 bases. In germline, CDR1 is ENHRY, CDR2 SYGVKD. CDR3 length equals 11 residues. Trimming at V came to 6 bases and at J to 10 bases, leaving 5 bases not matched to a gene. Here the CDR3 reads CAIRGQVGQYF. CDR3 DNA: TGTGCCATCAGGGGACAGGTCGGACAGTACTTC.

The V and J genes are TRBV28 and TRBJ1-2; D is unclear. Deletions cut 6 bases from V and 8 bases from J, with 13 bases between. This CDR3 region has 12 residues. Germline CDR1 is MDHEN and CDR2 is SYDVKM. The CDR3 region is CASSPTSRGYTF. DNA for the CDR3: TGTGCCAGCAGCCCAACGTCGCGGGGCTACACCTTC.

The CDR3 DNA is TGTGCCAGCAGCGCGGGACTAGCGGACTCCTACGAGCAGTACTTC. Protein product: CASSAGLADSYEQYF. The rearrangement uses TRBV5-6 and TRBJ2-7, with 11 bases matching TRBD2. The CDR3 loop spans 15 amino acids. The germline V gene encodes CDR1 SGHDT and CDR2 YYEEEE. J gave up 0 bases and V 4 bases, and 3 bases lay outside the gene matches.

The chain uses TRBV15 and TRBJ2-7, with 9 bases matching TRBD2. With V trimmed by 4 bases and J by 7 bases, 8 bases remained unmatched. CDR3 size: 14 residues. Germline V gene lookup returns CDR1 LNHNV and CDR2 YYDKDF (reference sequence). This CDR3 reads CATSTGLAGVEQYF. The CDR3 DNA reads TGTGCCACCAGCACCGGCTTAGCGGGAGTTGAGCAGTACTTC.

The chain uses TRBV19 and TRBJ2-2; 8 positions agree with TRBD1. V gave up 3 bases and J gave up 3 bases; unmatched junction bases: 6. Germline V CDR1 and CDR2: LNHDA, SQIVND (reference sequence). The CDR3 length is 16 residues. The CDR3 DNA sequence: TGTGCCAGTAGTATTGCAGGGGGCGGGTACACCGGGGAGCTGTTTTTT. Translating it yields CASSIAGGGYTGELFF. Supplemented by reference TRBV19 and TRBJ2-2, the full variable domain reads DGGITQSPKYLFRKEGQNVTLSCEQNLNHDAMYWYRQDPGQGLRLIYYSQIVNDFQKGDIAEGYSVSREKKESFPLTVTSAQKNPTAFYLCASSIAGGGYTGELFFGEGSRLTVL.

This rearrangement joins TRBV11-2 to TRBJ1-1; 7 bases are shared with TRBD1. This CDR3 has 13 amino acids. Germline V gives CDR1 SGHAT, CDR2 FQNNGV. Trimming cost V 5 bases and J 11 bases; bases outside gene matches: 11. For the CDR3, the DNA is TGTGCCAGCAGCCCTGACAGGGTAACGGGCGCTTTCTTT. It specifies CASSPDRVTGAFF.

CDR3 region: CASSPIGTPNTGELFF. Written as DNA, the CDR3 is TGTGCCAGCAGCCCGATTGGGACTCCGAACACCGGGGAGCTGTTTTTT. This chain connects TRBV5-4 to TRBJ2-2; tentatively, D is TRBD2 (6 bases). Trimming cost V 4 bases and J 0 bases, with 13 bases left between them. CDR3 length: 16 residues. Germline V gives CDR1 SGHNT, CDR2 YYREEE (reference sequence).

The rearrangement joins TRBV6-5 to TRBJ2-3, with 7 bases lining up with TRBD1. The V gene end was trimmed by 2 bases and the J gene end by 4 bases; junction bases not matched to a gene: 6. Germline V gives CDR1 MNHEY, CDR2 SVGAGI. The CDR3 covers 15 residues. The CDR3 region has the DNA TGTGCCAGCAGTTACGGTACAGGGGATGCAGATACGCAGTATTTT. Its translation: CASSYGTGDADTQYF.

The chain uses TRBV5-6 and TRBJ1-2; 7 bases align to TRBD1. The CDR3 is 15 amino acids. Germline lookup yields CDR1 SGHDT and CDR2 YYEEEE. V gave up 5 bases and J gave up 10 bases; unmatched junction bases: 17. CDR3 region: CASRGDRVYLSDYTF. Written as DNA, the CDR3 is TGTGCCAGCAGGGGAGACAGGGTGTACCTATCTGACTACACCTTC. Complete variable domain (other parts from reference TRBV5-6 and TRBJ1-2): DAGVTQSPTHLIKTRGQQVTLRCSPKSGHDTVSWYQQALGQGPQFIFQYYEEEERQRGNFPDRFSGHQFPNYSSELNVNALLLGDSALYLCASRGDRVYLSDYTFGSGTRLTVV.

The J gene is TRBJ2-7, the V gene TRBV25-1; 9 nucleotides align to TRBD2. The CDR3 has 14 residues. V was clipped by 6 bases and J by 3 bases; unmatched bases: 6. Looked up from germline, CDR1 is MGHDK and CDR2 is SYGVNS. CDR3 sequence: CASRTSGRNYEQYF. The CDR3 bases are TGTGCCAGCAGGACTAGCGGAAGAAACTACGAGCAGTACTTC.

This clone was observed a few times. V usage is TRBV7-3 and J usage is TRBJ2-1, with D tentatively TRBD2 (6 bases). CDR3 length: 15 residues. V lost 1 base and J 0 bases, leaving 7 bases between the germline ends. CDR1 and CDR2 from the germline V gene are SGHTA and FQGTGA. The CDR3 reads CASSLMGGSYNEQFF. Here the CDR3 DNA reads TGTGCCAGCAGCTTAATGGGGGGCTCCTACAATGAGCAGTTCTTC.

This clone has more than one count but fewer than ten. The rearrangement links TRBV4-2 to TRBJ1-1, with D tentatively TRBD1 (6 bases). CDR1 is LGHNA, CDR2 YNFKEQ, per germline. V dropped 3 bases and J dropped 2 bases, with 13 bases sitting between them. The CDR3 totals 15 residues. The CDR3 here is CASSQLGGGNTEAFF. For the CDR3, the DNA is TGTGCCAGCAGCCAGTTAGGGGGGGGAAACACTGAAGCTTTCTTT.

V usage is TRBV6-5 and J usage is TRBJ2-7; 9 positions agree with TRBD2. The V and J ends lost 7 bases and 2 bases, in that order; junction bases with no gene match: 6. Per germline, CDR1 MNHEY and CDR2 SVGAGI. The CDR3 sequence is 14 residues long. CDR3 in DNA: TGTGCCAGCAACCGACTAGCGGCCCCCTACGAGCAGTACTTC. This gives the protein CASNRLAAPYEQYF.